The 14 T cell receptor beta chains listed next were all sequenced from one sample in a study of blood T cell repertoires in COVID-19. Produced via immunoSEQ multiplex PCR; TCRdb's table is partial and in-frame only. This table holds around 100,000 clones, more than 85% found once. The specimen sequenced was peripheral blood. The receptors here all came from a man aged 50-60 years with active COVID-19.

The chain carries TRBV7-9 and TRBJ2-1, with a tentative D call TRBD2 (6 bases). Germline V lookup: CDR1 SEHNR, CDR2 FQNEAQ (reference sequence). V was pared by 3 bases and J by 4 bases, with 10 bases between. The CDR3 totals 14 residues. CDR3 nucleotide sequence: TGTGCCAGCAGCTTCGGGGGTTTATACAATGAGCAGTTCTTC. Translation gives CASSFGGLYNEQFF.

The chain has TRBV6-5 and TRBJ2-7; 8 nucleotides line up with TRBD1. CDR1 MNHEY and CDR2 SVGAGI come from the germline V gene. This CDR3 spans 15 amino acids. After removal of 6 bases from V and 2 bases from J, the junction contained 9 bases not matched to a gene. CDR3: CASSQDRVNPYEQYF. The CDR3 nucleotides read TGTGCCAGCAGCCAGGACAGGGTGAACCCCTACGAGCAGTACTTC.

V and J are TRBV2 and TRBJ1-2; tentatively, D is TRBD1 (6 bases). Germline values: CDR1 SNHLY, CDR2 FYNNEI. With 3 bases removed from V and 9 bases from J, the gap between germline ends came to 20 bases. The CDR3 contains 15 residues. The CDR3 sequence: CASSEGFGGLSSYTF. The CDR3 DNA is TGTGCCAGCAGTGAGGGGTTTGGGGGCCTTTCGAGCTACACCTTC.

The chain links TRBV5-1 to TRBJ2-1, with 7 bases fitting TRBD2. The CDR3 runs to 14 residues. The germline V gene has CDR1 SGHRS and CDR2 YFSETQ. V shed 4 bases and J 2 bases; nucleotides not matched to a gene: 3. The DNA for the CDR3 is TGCGCCAGCAGCCCGGGGGGAACCTACAATGAGCAGTTCTTC. It codes for CASSPGGTYNEQFF.

This chain joins TRBV6-5 and TRBJ2-1, with D perhaps TRBD2 (5 bases). The length of the CDR3 is 14 residues. The V gene lost 5 bases and the J gene lost 7 bases, with 15 bases spanning the gap. Germline lookup yields CDR1 MNHEY and CDR2 SVGAGI. The CDR3 loop reads CASSLSLVANEQFF. In DNA form, the CDR3 reads TGTGCCAGCAGTCTCTCACTGGTAGCGAATGAGCAGTTCTTC.

The chain employs TRBV10-2 and TRBJ1-2, with TRBD1 matching 9 bases. The CDR3 consists of 13 residues. J lost 14 bases, V lost 6 bases, and 13 bases had no gene match. From germline, CDR1 is WSHSY and CDR2 SAAADI. CDR3 protein: CASRMTGQGTTTF. As DNA, the CDR3 is TGCGCCAGCAGGATGACGGGACAGGGCACGACAACCTTC.

The gene calls are TRBV27 and TRBJ2-2; 8 nucleotides align to TRBD1. With 3 bases clipped from V and 6 bases from J, the junction kept 9 bases outside the gene matches. CDR1 is MNHEY and CDR2 is SMNVEV in the germline V gene (reference sequence). CDR3 length equals 16 residues. CDR3 bases: TGTGCCAGCAGTTTTGGGGCAGGGGGCGAGCCCGGGGAGCTGTTTTTT. This gives the protein CASSFGAGGEPGELFF.

This chain joins TRBV5-1 and TRBJ1-3, with a tentative D call TRBD1 (5 bases). The V gene's germline CDR1 is SGHRS and CDR2 YFSETQ. Trimming pared 2 bases from V and 2 bases from J, leaving 8 bases between. CDR3 length equals 14 residues. This CDR3 reads CASSFQGPGNTIYF. CDR3 sequence (DNA): TGCGCCAGCAGCTTCCAGGGCCCTGGAAACACCATATATTTT.

This chain connects TRBV5-1 to TRBJ1-3; 10 positions match TRBD1. The CDR3 sequence is 15 residues long. Germline CDR1 is SGHRS and CDR2 is YFSETQ. Losses at the gene ends were 0 bases for V and 7 bases for J; bases not matched to a gene: 4. Here the CDR3 reads CASSLGTGGRNTIYF. The CDR3, as DNA: TGCGCCAGCAGCTTGGGGACAGGGGGGCGCAACACCATATATTTT.

The V call is TRBV3-1 (or the pseudogene TRBV3-2), the J call TRBJ2-3; the D is unclear. The CDR3 has 17 residues. V gave up 1 base and J gave up 0 bases, with 14 bases separating them. Germline V CDR1 and CDR2: LGHDT, YNNKEL (reference sequence). The CDR3 nucleotides are TGTGCCAGCAGCCAAGTTGGCGCGGTTCTGAGCACAGATACGCAGTATTTT. This translates into CASSQVGAVLSTDTQYF.

V usage is TRBV19 and J usage is TRBJ1-2; the match to TRBD1 covers 9 bases. Trimming cost V 7 bases and J 6 bases; bases outside gene matches: 9. Germline-derived CDR1 and CDR2 are LNHDA and SQIVND (reference sequence). This CDR3 contains 14 residues. The CDR3 bases are TGTGCCAGTACCTGGACCGGGACAGGGAATGGCTACACCTTC. Amino acid sequence: CASTWTGTGNGYTF. The variable domain in full, with the rest retrieved from reference TRBV19 and TRBJ1-2, is DGGITQSPKYLFRKEGQNVTLSCEQNLNHDAMYWYRQDPGQGLRLIYYSQIVNDFQKGDIAEGYSVSREKKESFPLTVTSAQKNPTAFYLCASTWTGTGNGYTFGSGTRLTVV.

V and J are TRBV30 and TRBJ2-1; no clear D. CDR1 and CDR2 (germline): GTSNPN, SVGIG (reference sequence). There are 11 residues in the CDR3. V was cut by 2 bases and J by 10 bases, with 9 bases left in between. The CDR3 DNA sequence: TGTGCCTGGAGTTGGGCCGAGGAGCAGTTCTTC. Translating gives CAWSWAEEQFF.

This chain joins TRBV11-3 and TRBJ1-2; possibly TRBD1 for D (6 bases). There are 16 residues in the CDR3. V was pared by 0 bases and J by 0 bases, with 11 bases between. In germline, CDR1 is SGHNT, CDR2 YENEEA. As DNA, the CDR3 is TGTGCCAGCAGCTTAGAAGGGGACATTACTAACTATGGCTACACCTTC. Encoded protein: CASSLEGDITNYGYTF.

This clone has a single count. The chain combines TRBV29-1 with TRBJ2-5; 11 positions match TRBD1. CDR1 is SQVTM and CDR2 is ANQGSEA in the germline V gene. J was trimmed by 5 bases and V by 4 bases; bases with no gene match: 15. The CDR3 runs 17 residues. The CDR3, as DNA: TGCAGCGTTGTCGGATATCAGGGACAGGGGGGGTCCGAGACCCAGTACTTC. It encodes CSVVGYQGQGGSETQYF.